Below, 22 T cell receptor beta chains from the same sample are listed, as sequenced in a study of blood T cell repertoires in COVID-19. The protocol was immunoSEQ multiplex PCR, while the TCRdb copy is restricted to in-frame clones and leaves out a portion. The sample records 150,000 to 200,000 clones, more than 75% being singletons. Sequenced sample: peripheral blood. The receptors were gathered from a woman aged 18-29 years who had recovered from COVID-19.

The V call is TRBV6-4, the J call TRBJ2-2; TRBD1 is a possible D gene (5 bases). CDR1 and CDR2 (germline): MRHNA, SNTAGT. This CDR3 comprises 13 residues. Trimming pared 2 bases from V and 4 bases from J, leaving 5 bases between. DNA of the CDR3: TGTGCCAGCAGTGACGGGGCCACCGGGGAGCTGTTTTTT. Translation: CASSDGATGELFF.

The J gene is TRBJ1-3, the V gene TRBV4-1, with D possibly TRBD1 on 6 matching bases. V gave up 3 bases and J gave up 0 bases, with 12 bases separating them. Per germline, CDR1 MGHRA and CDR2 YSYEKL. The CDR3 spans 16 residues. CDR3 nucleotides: TGCGCCAGCAGCCATCCTTGGACAGACTCTGGAAACACCATATATTTT. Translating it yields CASSHPWTDSGNTIYF.

The CDR3 loop is CASGSSQEHEQFF. The CDR3 DNA sequence: TGTGCCAGCGGATCCTCACAGGAGCATGAGCAGTTCTTC. V gene TRBV12-3 or TRBV12-4 combines with J gene TRBJ2-1; possible D gene TRBD1, 5 bases. V was clipped by 8 bases and J by 8 bases, with 16 bases between them. This CDR3 comprises 13 residues.

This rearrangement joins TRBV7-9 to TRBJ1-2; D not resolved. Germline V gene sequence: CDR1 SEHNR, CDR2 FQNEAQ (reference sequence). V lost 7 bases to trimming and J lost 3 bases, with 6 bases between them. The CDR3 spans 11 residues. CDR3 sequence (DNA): TGTGCCAGCACCTCGGACTATGGCTACACCTTC. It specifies CASTSDYGYTF.

CDR3 amino acids: CASSFIAGSTGELFF. The CDR3 region has the DNA TGCGCCAGCAGCTTCATTGCAGGTTCCACCGGGGAGCTGTTTTTT. The genes are TRBV5-1 and TRBJ2-2; no firm D call. The CDR3 is 15 amino acids. The V gene lost 2 bases and the J gene lost 4 bases, with 12 bases spanning the gap. The germline gives CDR1 SGHRS, CDR2 YFSETQ.

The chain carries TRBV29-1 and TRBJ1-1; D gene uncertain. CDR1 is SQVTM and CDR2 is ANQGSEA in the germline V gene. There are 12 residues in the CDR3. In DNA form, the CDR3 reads TGCAGTCACTACCGGCCGACCAATGAAGCTTTCTTT. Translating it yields CSHYRPTNEAFF.

In nucleotides, the CDR3 is TGCGCCAGCAGCCAAGACGGGATCATGAACACTGAAGCTTTCTTT. This translates into CASSQDGIMNTEAFF. The rearrangement links TRBV4-1 to TRBJ1-1, with D unresolved. Germline CDR1 MGHRA, CDR2 YSYEKL. The CDR3 loop spans 15 amino acids. Trimming cost V 0 bases and J 0 bases, with 8 bases left between them.

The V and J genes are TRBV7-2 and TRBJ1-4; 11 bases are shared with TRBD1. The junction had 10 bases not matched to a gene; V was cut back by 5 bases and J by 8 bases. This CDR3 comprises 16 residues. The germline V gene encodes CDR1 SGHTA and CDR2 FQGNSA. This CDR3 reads CASSRTLGQGGEKLFF. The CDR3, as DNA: TGTGCCAGCAGCCGCACGTTGGGACAGGGGGGAGAAAAACTGTTTTTT.

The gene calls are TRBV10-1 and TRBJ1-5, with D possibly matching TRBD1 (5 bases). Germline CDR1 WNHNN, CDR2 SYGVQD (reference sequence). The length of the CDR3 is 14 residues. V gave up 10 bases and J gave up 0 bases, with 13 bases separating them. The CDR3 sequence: CATFGHLSNQPQHF. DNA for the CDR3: TGCGCCACCTTCGGACATCTTAGCAATCAGCCCCAGCATTTT.

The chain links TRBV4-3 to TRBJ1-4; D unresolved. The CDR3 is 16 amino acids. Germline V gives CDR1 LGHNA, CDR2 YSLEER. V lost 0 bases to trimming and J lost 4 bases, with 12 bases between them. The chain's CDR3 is CASSQDEDSFNEKLFF. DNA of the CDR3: TGCGCCAGCAGCCAAGATGAGGACTCATTTAATGAAAAACTGTTTTTT.

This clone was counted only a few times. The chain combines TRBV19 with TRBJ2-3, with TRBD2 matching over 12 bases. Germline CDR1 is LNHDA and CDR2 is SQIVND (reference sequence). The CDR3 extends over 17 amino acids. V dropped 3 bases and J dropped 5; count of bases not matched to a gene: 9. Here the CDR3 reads CASSIFSLAGGQDTQYF. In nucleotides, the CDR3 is TGTGCCAGTAGTATCTTTAGCCTAGCGGGGGGGCAAGATACGCAGTATTTT.

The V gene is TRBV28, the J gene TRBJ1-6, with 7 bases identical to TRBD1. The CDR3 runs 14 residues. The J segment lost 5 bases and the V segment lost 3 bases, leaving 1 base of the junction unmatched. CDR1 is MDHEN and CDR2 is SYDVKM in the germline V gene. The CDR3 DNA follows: TGTGCCAGCAGTTTCGACAGGGATAATTCACCCCTCCACTTT. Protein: CASSFDRDNSPLHF.

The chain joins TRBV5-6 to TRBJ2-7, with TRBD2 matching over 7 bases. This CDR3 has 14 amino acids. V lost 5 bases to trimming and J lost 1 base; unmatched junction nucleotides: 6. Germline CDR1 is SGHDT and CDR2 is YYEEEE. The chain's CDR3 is CASRGGSYSYEQYF. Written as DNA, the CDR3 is TGTGCCAGCAGGGGAGGGTCCTATTCCTACGAGCAGTACTTC.

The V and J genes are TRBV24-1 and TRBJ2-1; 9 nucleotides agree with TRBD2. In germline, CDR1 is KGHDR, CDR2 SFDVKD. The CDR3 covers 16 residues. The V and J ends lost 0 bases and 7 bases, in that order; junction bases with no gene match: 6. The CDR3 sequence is CATSDLPSGIGNEQFF. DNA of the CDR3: TGTGCCACCAGTGATTTGCCTAGCGGGATTGGGAATGAGCAGTTCTTC.

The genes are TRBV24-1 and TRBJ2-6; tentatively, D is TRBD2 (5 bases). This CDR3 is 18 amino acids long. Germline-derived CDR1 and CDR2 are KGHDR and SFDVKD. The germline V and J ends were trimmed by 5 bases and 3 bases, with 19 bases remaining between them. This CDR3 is CATSGVIGVNRGANVLTF. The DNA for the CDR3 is TGTGCCACCAGTGGGGTTATCGGGGTAAATCGTGGGGCCAACGTCCTGACTTTC.

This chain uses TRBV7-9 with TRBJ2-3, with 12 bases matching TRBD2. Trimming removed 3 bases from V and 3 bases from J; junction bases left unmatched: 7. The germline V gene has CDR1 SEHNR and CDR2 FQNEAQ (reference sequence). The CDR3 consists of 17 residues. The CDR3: CASSLTSGSRKTDTQYF. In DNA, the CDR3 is TGTGCCAGCAGCTTGACTAGCGGGAGTCGAAAGACAGATACGCAGTATTTT.

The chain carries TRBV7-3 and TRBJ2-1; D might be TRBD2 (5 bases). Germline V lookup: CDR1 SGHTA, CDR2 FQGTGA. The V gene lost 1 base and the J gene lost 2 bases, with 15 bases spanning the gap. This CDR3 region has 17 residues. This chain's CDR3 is CASSLSLGGPPYNEQFF. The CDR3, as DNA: TGTGCCAGCAGCTTAAGTTTAGGCGGGCCTCCCTACAATGAGCAGTTCTTC. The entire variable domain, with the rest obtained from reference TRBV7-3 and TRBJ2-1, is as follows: GAGVSQTPSNKVTEKGKYVELRCDPISGHTALYWYRQSLGQGPEFLIYFQGTGAADDSGLPNDRFFAVRPEGSVSTLKIQRTERGDSAVYLCASSLSLGGPPYNEQFFGPGTRLTVL.

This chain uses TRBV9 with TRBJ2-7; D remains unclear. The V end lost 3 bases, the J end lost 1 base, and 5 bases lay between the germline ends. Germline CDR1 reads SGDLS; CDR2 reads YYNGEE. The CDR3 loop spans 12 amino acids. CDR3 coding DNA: TGTGCCAGCAGCGGAGAATCCTACGAGCAGTACTTC. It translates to CASSGESYEQYF.

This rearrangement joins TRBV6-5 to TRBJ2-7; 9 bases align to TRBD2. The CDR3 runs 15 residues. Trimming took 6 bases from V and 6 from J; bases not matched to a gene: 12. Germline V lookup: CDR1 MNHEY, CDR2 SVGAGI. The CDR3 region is CASSLGLAQSGEQYV. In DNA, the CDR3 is TGTGCCAGCAGCCTGGGACTAGCACAGTCTGGCGAGCAGTACGTC.

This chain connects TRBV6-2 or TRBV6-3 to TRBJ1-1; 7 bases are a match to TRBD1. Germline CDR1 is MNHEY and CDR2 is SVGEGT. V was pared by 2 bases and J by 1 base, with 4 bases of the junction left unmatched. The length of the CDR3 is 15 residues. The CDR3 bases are TGTGCCAGCAGTTACACGGCAGGGGGGAACACTGAAGCTTTCTTT. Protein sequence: CASSYTAGGNTEAFF.

DNA of the CDR3: TGTGCCAGCAGTCTCCGACTAGCGGGGGGCCGCTCCTACAATGAGCAGTTCTTC. Translating gives CASSLRLAGGRSYNEQFF. The J gene is TRBJ2-1, the V gene TRBV27; 13 nucleotides line up with TRBD2. In germline, CDR1 is MNHEY, CDR2 SMNVEV (reference sequence). CDR3 length equals 18 residues. V was pared by 5 bases and J by 0 bases, with 7 bases of the junction left unmatched.

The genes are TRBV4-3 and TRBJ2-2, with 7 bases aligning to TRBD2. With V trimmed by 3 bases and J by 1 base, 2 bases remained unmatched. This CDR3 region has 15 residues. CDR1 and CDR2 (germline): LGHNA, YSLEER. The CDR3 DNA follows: TGCGCCAGCAGCCAGGGCGGGGGGAACACCGGGGAGCTGTTTTTT. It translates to CASSQGGGNTGELFF.